Reported below is one TCR beta chain. Its antigen is not known. This record belongs to a study of CD8+ T cells in alopecia areata. Study-level information: Treatment comprised oral tofacitinib, 5 to 10 mg twice daily, in treated patients. Overall study results and limits: Tofacitinib significantly decreased scalp clonality and expanded CD8+ clones among top 100.

The treatment denotes: oral pan-JAK inhibitor, 5-10 mg twice daily. TCR sequencing used cDNA made by reverse transcription of extracted RNA. Libraries were prepared by immunoSEQ multiplex PCR; TCRdb keeps only in-frame clonotypes and omits some of them. The profile shows more than 200,000 clones, 50% to 75% of them singletons. Trimming removed 6 bases from V and 5 bases from J, with 8 bases in between. Germline V CDR1 and CDR2: SNHLY, FYNNEI. The CDR3 is 11 residues long. The sequencing used CD4+ T cells sorted from blood, collected at week 4, from a patient treated with tofacitinib. The chain has TRBV2 and TRBJ2-7, with D uncertain. This TCR came from a human donor with alopecia areata. The CDR3 loop reads CASRRSNEQYF. The CDR3 region has the DNA TGTGCCAGCAGGAGGAGTAACGAGCAGTACTTC.